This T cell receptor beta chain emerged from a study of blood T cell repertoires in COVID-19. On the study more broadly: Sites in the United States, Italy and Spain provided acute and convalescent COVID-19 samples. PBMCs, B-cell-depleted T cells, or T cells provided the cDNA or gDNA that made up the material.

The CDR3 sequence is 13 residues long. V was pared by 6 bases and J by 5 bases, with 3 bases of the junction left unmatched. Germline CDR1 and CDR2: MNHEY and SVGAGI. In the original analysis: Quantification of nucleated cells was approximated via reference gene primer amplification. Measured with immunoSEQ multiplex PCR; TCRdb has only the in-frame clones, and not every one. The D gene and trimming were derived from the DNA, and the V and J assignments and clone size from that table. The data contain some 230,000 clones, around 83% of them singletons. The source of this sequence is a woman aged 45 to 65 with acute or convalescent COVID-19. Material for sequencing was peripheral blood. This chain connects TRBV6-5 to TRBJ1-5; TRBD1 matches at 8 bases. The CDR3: CASRTGVDQPQHF. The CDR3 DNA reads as TGTGCCAGCAGGACAGGGGTGGATCAGCCCCAGCATTTT.